The 25 T cell receptor beta chains given below trace back to one sample, sequenced in a study of blood T cell repertoires in COVID-19. Generated by immunoSEQ multiplex PCR, the TCRdb table keeps only in-frame clones and is missing some. The repertoire consists of 120,000 or so clones, with 87% occurring once and the leading ten covering almost 30%. Sequenced sample: peripheral blood. The receptors derive from a woman between 70 and 85 years old with acute or convalescent COVID-19.

This clone was detected once. Here the CDR3 reads CAWNRARNQPQHF. The CDR3 DNA is TGTGCCTGGAACAGGGCTCGCAATCAGCCCCAGCATTTT. The genes are TRBV30 and TRBJ1-5; D might be TRBD1 (6 bases). The CDR3 has 13 residues. Trimming took off 4 bases at V and 2 bases at J, with 9 bases between the two ends. Germline-derived CDR1 and CDR2 are GTSNPN and SVGIG (reference sequence).

The table lists this clone with a few counts. The chain is built from TRBV6-6 and TRBJ1-2; 7 bases fit TRBD1. V shed 3 bases and J 4 bases; nucleotides not matched to a gene: 5. The CDR3 length is 14 residues. CDR1 and CDR2 from the germline V gene are MNHNY and SVGAGI (reference sequence). In DNA form, the CDR3 reads TGTGCCAGCAGTTATTGGGGGGACAGCTATGGCTACACCTTC. It encodes CASSYWGDSYGYTF.

The CDR3: CASSQQQGSGANVLTF. CDR3 DNA: TGTGCCAGCTCACAACAACAGGGTTCTGGGGCCAACGTCCTGACTTTC. The rearrangement uses TRBV18 and TRBJ2-6; the D gene is possibly TRBD1 (6 bases). The CDR3 contains 16 residues. CDR1 is KGHSH, CDR2 LQKENI, per germline. Trimming removed 4 bases from V and 1 base from J, with 11 bases in between. Together with reference TRBV18 and TRBJ2-6, the CDR3 gives the full variable domain: NAGVMQNPRHLVRRRGQEARLRCSPMKGHSHVYWYRQLPEEGLKFMVYLQKENIIDESGMPKERFSAEFPKEGPSILRIQQVVRGDSAAYFCASSQQQGSGANVLTFGAGSRLTVL.

V is TRBV28 and J is TRBJ1-2; D gene ambiguous. The length of the CDR3 is 14 residues. CDR1 is MDHEN, CDR2 SYDVKM, per germline. V shed 1 base and J shed 6 bases, with 12 bases lying between them. This CDR3 is CASSLSTMENGYTF. CDR3 sequence (DNA): TGTGCCAGCAGTTTATCTACTATGGAAAATGGCTACACCTTC.

The chain recombines TRBV5-1 with TRBJ2-7; 8 nucleotides align to TRBD1. This CDR3 has 14 amino acids. J was trimmed by 3 bases and V by 8 bases; bases with no gene match: 10. CDR1 and CDR2 from the germline V gene are SGHRS and YFSETQ. CDR3 sequence: CASRPGQADYEQYF. DNA of the CDR3: TGCGCCAGTCGTCCGGGACAGGCGGACTACGAGCAGTACTTC.

This clone appeared once. This chain uses TRBV28 with TRBJ2-1; tentative D call: TRBD2 (6 bases). CDR1 is MDHEN, CDR2 SYDVKM, per germline. This CDR3 comprises 18 residues. V shed 7 bases and J shed 4 bases, with 26 bases lying between them. CDR3 region: CASKPRRLDQFSYNEQFF. The CDR3 nucleotides read TGTGCCAGCAAACCCCGACGACTAGACCAATTTTCTTACAATGAGCAGTTCTTC. Based on the CDR3 plus reference TRBV28 and TRBJ2-1, the full variable domain is DVKVTQSSRYLVKRTGEKVFLECVQDMDHENMFWYRQDPGLGLRLIYFSYDVKMKEKGDIPEGYSVSREKKERFSLILESASTNQTSMYLCASKPRRLDQFSYNEQFFGPGTRLTVL.

This chain connects TRBV5-4 to TRBJ1-3; TRBD1 is a possible D gene (6 bases). This CDR3 spans 17 amino acids. Trimming stripped 10 bases from V and 2 bases from J, with 25 bases between. Germline CDR1 is SGHNT and CDR2 is YYREEE (reference sequence). Here the CDR3 reads CAEPPILQQGAGNTIYF. The CDR3 coding sequence is TGTGCCGAACCACCCATCCTACAACAGGGTGCTGGAAACACCATATATTTT.

The rearrangement joins TRBV3-1 (or the pseudogene TRBV3-2) to TRBJ1-5; D might be TRBD1 (5 bases). Trimming took 0 bases from V and 4 from J, leaving 10 bases between them. CDR1 is LGHDT and CDR2 is YNNKEL in the germline V gene (reference sequence). This CDR3 contains 15 residues. The CDR3 protein is CASSQDRGENQPQHF. In DNA form, the CDR3 reads TGTGCCAGCAGCCAAGATAGGGGCGAAAATCAGCCCCAGCATTTT.

This clone was recorded only once. This chain joins TRBV29-1 and TRBJ2-5; maybe TRBD1 (5 bases). CDR3 size: 14 residues. Trimming pared 6 bases from V and 5 bases from J, leaving 19 bases between. The germline V gene has CDR1 SQVTM and CDR2 ANQGSEA. The CDR3, as DNA: TGCAGCGTCCGACAGCGTACTGGTCACGAGACCCAGTACTTC. Amino acid sequence: CSVRQRTGHETQYF.

This chain joins TRBV24-1 and TRBJ1-1; D possibly corresponds to TRBD1 (5 bases). This CDR3 has 14 residues. Germline CDR1 and CDR2: KGHDR and SFDVKD. V gave up 3 bases and J gave up 9 bases, with 16 bases separating them. In DNA form, the CDR3 reads TGTGCCACCAGTGATGGGACTCCTCCGCCAAAAGCTTTCTTT. Residues: CATSDGTPPPKAFF.

The rearrangement uses TRBV10-1 and TRBJ2-2; maybe TRBD2 (6 bases). V lost 4 bases to trimming and J lost 1 base, with 7 bases between them. This CDR3 has 14 residues. In germline, CDR1 is WNHNN, CDR2 SYGVQD (reference sequence). The CDR3 bases are TGCGCCAGCAGTGTCGGGGGGAACACCGGGGAGCTGTTTTTT. Translated: CASSVGGNTGELFF.

V and J are TRBV2 and TRBJ2-1, with 8 nucleotides matching TRBD1. CDR1 is SNHLY, CDR2 FYNNEI, per germline. The V segment lost 3 bases and the J segment 9 bases; nucleotides outside the gene matches: 7. The CDR3 length is 14 residues. CDR3 bases: TGTGCCAGCAGTGAGTGGCAGGGGGCGGGTGAGCAGTTCTTC. It is translated as CASSEWQGAGEQFF.

The chain has TRBV19 and TRBJ1-5; D is ambiguous. CDR1 and CDR2 (germline): LNHDA, SQIVND (reference sequence). Trimming removed 10 bases from V and 4 bases from J, with 11 bases in between. The CDR3 is made up of 12 amino acids. The CDR3 region is CATTVANQPQHF. The CDR3 bases are TGTGCCACCACCGTAGCAAATCAGCCCCAGCATTTT.

The chain combines TRBV4-2 with TRBJ1-4; D possibly corresponds to TRBD1 (5 bases). CDR1 is LGHNA and CDR2 is YNFKEQ in the germline V gene. The CDR3 covers 19 residues. V lost 0 bases, J lost 8 bases, and 25 bases lay in between. The CDR3 reads CASSQDPNIRARVSEKLFF. For the CDR3, the DNA is TGTGCCAGCAGCCAAGATCCTAACATCAGAGCCAGGGTATCGGAAAAACTGTTTTTT.

V is TRBV6-5 and J is TRBJ2-1, with TRBD2 matching over 13 bases. The CDR3 is made up of 15 amino acids. Germline CDR1 is MNHEY and CDR2 is SVGAGI. Losses at the gene ends were 7 bases for V and 2 bases for J; bases not matched to a gene: 2. The CDR3 DNA reads as TGTGCCAGCAAACTAGCGGGGGGGCCCTACAATGAGCAGTTCTTC. Amino acids: CASKLAGGPYNEQFF.

This chain joins TRBV11-1 and TRBJ1-6, with D unclear. Germline CDR1 reads SGHAT; CDR2 reads FQDESV (reference sequence). V lost 1 base and J lost 3, with 7 bases in between. The CDR3 has 15 amino acids. Written as DNA, the CDR3 is TGTGCCAGCAGCTTAGGACTGTTCTATAATTCACCCCTCCACTTT. Residues: CASSLGLFYNSPLHF.

The J gene is TRBJ1-5, the V gene TRBV28; D may be TRBD1 (5 bases). CDR3 size: 17 residues. The germline V gene has CDR1 MDHEN and CDR2 SYDVKM. The V end was cut by 4 bases, the J end by 0 bases, with 16 bases between. The CDR3 bases are TGTGCCAGCAGTTCCACTGCAGGGCAGTATAGCAATCAGCCCCAGCATTTT. Translating it yields CASSSTAGQYSNQPQHF.

V is TRBV2 and J is TRBJ1-2; 10 bases agree with TRBD1. This CDR3 spans 15 amino acids. V lost 8 bases to trimming and J lost 6 bases; unmatched junction nucleotides: 12. Per the germline V gene, CDR1 is SNHLY and CDR2 is FYNNEI. CDR3 in amino acids: CASDSFGTGENGYTF. For the CDR3, the DNA is TGTGCCAGCGACAGCTTTGGGACAGGGGAGAATGGCTACACCTTC.

J is TRBJ1-2 and V is TRBV18; TRBD1 aligns across 12 bases. The CDR3 totals 15 residues. Losses at the gene ends were 3 bases for V and 2 bases for J; bases not matched to a gene: 1. Germline V CDR1 and CDR2: KGHSH, LQKENI. DNA of the CDR3: TGTGCCAGCTCACCGGGACAGGGGGCGAACTATGGCTACACCTTC. Its protein product is CASSPGQGANYGYTF.

The chain joins TRBV18 to TRBJ1-1; D possibly corresponds to TRBD1 (6 bases). This CDR3 contains 14 residues. Germline V CDR1 and CDR2: KGHSH, LQKENI. The ends were cut back, 3 bases at V and 5 bases at J, with 13 bases in the middle. For the CDR3, the DNA is TGTGCCAGCTCACCCCTAAACAGGGAAACTGAAGCTTTCTTT. As protein: CASSPLNRETEAFF.

The gene calls are TRBV28 and TRBJ2-7; 8 positions agree with TRBD1. V shed 6 bases and J 3 bases; nucleotides not matched to a gene: 4. Per the germline V gene, CDR1 is MDHEN and CDR2 is SYDVKM. The length of the CDR3 is 13 residues. The DNA of the CDR3 is TGTGCCAGCAGGCATACAGGGGGCTACGAGCAGTACTTC. The encoded protein is CASRHTGGYEQYF.

The V call is TRBV10-1, the J call TRBJ1-1; D unclear. There are 13 residues in the CDR3. Germline V lookup: CDR1 WNHNN, CDR2 SYGVQD (reference sequence). Trimming removed 4 bases at V and 0 bases at J, with 6 bases between. The CDR3 DNA is TGCGCCAGCAGTGGACTGATGAACACTGAAGCTTTCTTT. It is translated as CASSGLMNTEAFF.

The chain uses TRBV27 and TRBJ1-6; perhaps TRBD1 as D (5 bases). Germline V gene sequence: CDR1 MNHEY, CDR2 SMNVEV (reference sequence). The CDR3 has 21 residues. Trimming shortened V by 5 bases and J by 0 bases, and 26 bases separated the two germline ends. The CDR3 protein is CASSLLQQGAITSSYNSPLHF. The CDR3, as DNA: TGTGCCAGCAGTCTCCTCCAGCAAGGGGCTATAACGAGCTCCTATAATTCACCCCTCCACTTT.

The J gene is TRBJ1-5, the V gene TRBV6-2 or TRBV6-3; 11 nucleotides agree with TRBD1. The CDR3 length is 18 residues. J was trimmed by 4 bases and V by 4 bases; bases with no gene match: 12. The germline CDR1 and CDR2 sequences are MNHEY and SVGEGT. CDR3 in amino acids: CASSFGQGAVGANQPQHF. The CDR3 DNA reads TGTGCCAGCAGTTTCGGACAGGGGGCGGTTGGTGCGAATCAGCCCCAGCATTTT.

This chain connects TRBV5-1 to TRBJ2-7; D remains ambiguous. Germline V CDR1 and CDR2: SGHRS, YFSETQ. This CDR3 spans 12 amino acids. Trimming removed 0 bases at V and 4 bases at J, with 5 bases between. The CDR3 spells CASSLDMYEQYF. The CDR3 region has the DNA TGCGCCAGCAGCTTGGACATGTACGAGCAGTACTTC.